Below, 21 T cell receptor beta chains from the same sample are listed, as sequenced in a study of T cell responses to AZD1222 COVID-19 vaccine. Assay used: immunoSEQ multiplex PCR; TCRdb lists only in-frame clones, some missing. The table lists 170,000 or so clones, roughly 87% of them singletons, with 2.6% in the top ten. This material consisted of peripheral blood, taken on day 0 of AZD1222 vaccination. The receptors derive from an adult in good health.

This chain links TRBV5-4 with TRBJ2-1; TRBD2 agrees at 9 bases. J was trimmed by 8 bases and V by 3 bases; bases with no gene match: 6. The CDR3 spans 14 residues. Germline V gene sequence: CDR1 SGHNT, CDR2 YYREEE (reference sequence). CDR3 nucleotide sequence: TGTGCCAGCAGCTGGCGGGAGGGTGTGGATGAGCAGTTCTTC. Translation: CASSWREGVDEQFF.

The V call is TRBV6-1, the J call TRBJ2-7, with 8 bases that match TRBD1. Germline V CDR1 and CDR2: MNHNS, SASEGT. CDR3 length: 19 amino acids. The junction had 21 bases not matched to a gene; V was cut back by 4 bases and J by 4 bases. The chain's CDR3 is CASSGQGPANLLFGYEQYF. The DNA for the CDR3 is TGTGCCAGCAGTGGACAGGGGCCCGCAAACCTCCTATTCGGTTACGAGCAGTACTTC.

The genes are TRBV5-1 and TRBJ1-1; possibly TRBD1 for D (6 bases). CDR3 length: 14 residues. V lost 4 bases and J lost 1, with 11 bases in between. In germline, CDR1 is SGHRS, CDR2 YFSETQ. The CDR3 loop reads CASSAGQSNTEAFF. The CDR3, as DNA: TGCGCCAGCAGCGCAGGACAGTCGAACACTGAAGCTTTCTTT.

This clone has more than one count but fewer than ten. The chain links TRBV18 to TRBJ2-7; D gene uncertain. Germline V CDR1 and CDR2: KGHSH, LQKENI. This CDR3 is 11 amino acids long. V gave up 8 bases and J gave up 3 bases, with 8 bases separating them. CDR3 sequence: CASGKNYEQYF. The CDR3 DNA sequence: TGTGCCAGCGGGAAGAACTACGAGCAGTACTTC.

This clone showed up just a few times. This chain links TRBV5-1 with TRBJ1-3, with D maybe TRBD1 (5 bases). CDR1 and CDR2 (germline): SGHRS, YFSETQ. There are 15 residues in the CDR3. Between the trimmed V and J ends, which lost 4 bases and 0 bases, there was a span of 11 bases. The CDR3 DNA is TGCGCCAGCAGCCCGGGACTGATCTCTGGAAACACCATATATTTT. It translates to CASSPGLISGNTIYF. The full variable domain, rest sourced from reference TRBV5-1 and TRBJ1-3, is KAGVTQTPRYLIKTRGQQVTLSCSPISGHRSVSWYQQTPGQGLQFLFEYFSETQRNKGNFPGRFSGRQFSNSRSEMNVSTLELGDSALYLCASSPGLISGNTIYFGEGSWLTVV.

This chain links TRBV2 with TRBJ1-5; D not resolved. Germline values: CDR1 SNHLY, CDR2 FYNNEI. This CDR3 contains 15 residues. Trimming removed 1 base from V and 3 bases from J, with 10 bases in between. CDR3 DNA sequence: TGTGCCAGCAGTGAAGGGCCCCACTTCAATCAGCCCCAGCATTTT. Its translation: CASSEGPHFNQPQHF.

The chain carries TRBV5-1 and TRBJ2-7; 8 bases are a match to TRBD2. Trimming removed 0 bases from V and 0 bases from J; junction bases left unmatched: 5. The CDR3 is made up of 16 amino acids. In germline, CDR1 is SGHRS, CDR2 YFSETQ. CDR3 bases: TGCGCCAGCAGCTTGGCACTAGCGGAACTCTCCTACGAGCAGTACTTC. Residues: CASSLALAELSYEQYF.

This clone has only one observation. J is TRBJ2-1 and V is TRBV7-2, with 7 bases identical to TRBD2. The germline CDR1 and CDR2 sequences are SGHTA and FQGNSA. The CDR3 has 15 residues. V lost 5 bases and J lost 4; bases outside the gene matches: 8. The CDR3 is CASSGRAGAYNEQFF. CDR3 DNA: TGTGCCAGCAGCGGACGGGCGGGAGCTTACAATGAGCAGTTCTTC.

The genes are TRBV21-1 and TRBJ2-3. TRBV21-1 is listed as a pseudogene. The CDR3 runs 14 residues. The CDR3 DNA sequence: TGTGCCAGCAGCAAAGGAAGGAAGCAAGATACGCAGTATTTT. Translated: CASSKGRKQDTQYF.

The V gene is TRBV5-5, the J gene TRBJ2-7, with 10 nucleotides matching TRBD1. With 4 bases clipped from V and 4 bases from J, the junction kept 8 bases outside the gene matches. The CDR3 is made up of 15 amino acids. Germline V lookup: CDR1 SGHKS, CDR2 YYEKEE (reference sequence). Here the CDR3 DNA reads TGTGCCAGCAGCACCTCGGACAGGGGGATTTACGAGCAGTACTTC. This sequence encodes CASSTSDRGIYEQYF.

The rearrangement uses TRBV10-3 and TRBJ2-5; D tentatively reads TRBD1 or TRBD2 (5 bases each). Per germline, CDR1 ENHRY and CDR2 SYGVKD. V dropped 5 bases and J dropped 2 bases, with 15 bases sitting between them. The CDR3 runs 15 residues. CDR3 protein: CAISKTGTRQETQYF. The CDR3 coding sequence is TGTGCCATCAGTAAAACCGGGACCCGGCAAGAGACCCAGTACTTC.

V usage is TRBV7-9 and J usage is TRBJ1-2; TRBD1 is a possible D gene (5 bases). This CDR3 spans 13 amino acids. Trimming stripped 6 bases from V and 1 base from J, with 9 bases between. Germline CDR1 is SEHNR and CDR2 is FQNEAQ (reference sequence). The CDR3 here is CASRTDNNYGYTF. CDR3 in DNA: TGTGCCAGCAGGACGGACAATAACTATGGCTACACCTTC.

Written as DNA, the CDR3 is TGTGCCAGCAGCTTAGTGTTTGGGACCGCCGGGGAGCTGTTTTTT. This sequence encodes CASSLVFGTAGELFF. The chain recombines TRBV11-2 with TRBJ2-2; D may correspond to TRBD1 or TRBD2 (5 bases each). Germline CDR1 reads SGHAT; CDR2 reads FQNNGV. Trimming shortened V by 1 base and J by 6 bases, and 12 bases separated the two germline ends. The CDR3 totals 15 residues.

The V and J genes are TRBV20-1 and TRBJ2-1; 8 nucleotides match TRBD2. Trimming at V came to 3 bases and at J to 10 bases, leaving 11 bases not matched to a gene. There are 14 residues in the CDR3. Germline-derived CDR1 and CDR2 are DFQATT and SNEGSKA (reference sequence). CDR3 residues: CSASISGSGSEQFF. The CDR3, as DNA: TGCAGTGCTAGTATAAGCGGGAGTGGATCCGAGCAGTTCTTC.

The V and J genes are TRBV28 and TRBJ1-2, with 7 nucleotides matching TRBD1. There are 13 residues in the CDR3. J gave up 7 bases and V 6 bases, and 8 bases lay outside the gene matches. Germline CDR1 MDHEN, CDR2 SYDVKM. This CDR3 reads CASSNLGQVGYTF. In DNA form, the CDR3 reads TGTGCCAGCAGCAATCTTGGACAGGTTGGCTACACCTTC.

This clone was seen a single time. The chain has TRBV5-1 and TRBJ2-7; 15 nucleotides align to TRBD2. The CDR3 has 17 amino acids. The J segment lost 2 bases and the V segment lost 4 bases, leaving 7 bases of the junction unmatched. CDR1 SGHRS and CDR2 YFSETQ come from the germline V gene. This CDR3 is CASSAGTSGRTTYEQYF. DNA for the CDR3: TGCGCCAGCAGCGCCGGGACTAGCGGGAGGACGACCTACGAGCAGTACTTC.

The chain combines TRBV18 with TRBJ1-1, with 7 bases lining up with TRBD1. CDR3 size: 12 residues. Germline V gene data show CDR1 as KGHSH and CDR2 as LQKENI. With 3 bases clipped from V and 10 bases from J, the junction kept 5 bases outside the gene matches. The CDR3 loop reads CASSPRGIGAFF. In nucleotides, the CDR3 is TGTGCCAGCTCACCCAGGGGGATAGGAGCTTTCTTT.

The gene calls are TRBV6-2 or TRBV6-3 and TRBJ2-1; D remains unclear. The V gene lost 2 bases and the J gene lost 4 bases, with 6 bases spanning the gap. Germline values: CDR1 MNHEY, CDR2 SVGEGT. This CDR3 is built from 13 residues. DNA for the CDR3: TGTGCCAGCAGTTACGTGGGTTACAATGAGCAGTTCTTC. It translates to CASSYVGYNEQFF.

This clone has only a few counts. This chain uses TRBV6-5 with TRBJ1-1, with 10 nucleotides matching TRBD1. The V and J ends lost 2 bases and 3 bases, in that order; junction bases with no gene match: 3. The CDR3 runs 15 residues. Germline lookup yields CDR1 MNHEY and CDR2 SVGAGI. CDR3 in amino acids: CASSYGDRGDTEAFF. In DNA form, the CDR3 reads TGTGCCAGCAGTTACGGGGACAGGGGCGACACTGAAGCTTTCTTT.

In this sample, this clone turned up a few times. The rearrangement uses TRBV5-1 and TRBJ2-5; 10 bases map to TRBD1. The J segment lost 4 bases and the V segment lost 2 bases, leaving 2 bases of the junction unmatched. CDR1 is SGHRS and CDR2 is YFSETQ in the germline V gene. The CDR3 extends over 14 amino acids. The CDR3 here is CASSFDRGRETQYF. CDR3 sequence (DNA): TGCGCCAGCAGCTTCGACAGGGGGCGAGAGACCCAGTACTTC.

CDR3 region: CASSEAGIAGVNVNIQYF. As DNA, the CDR3 is TGTGCCAGCAGTGAAGCGGGCATAGCGGGAGTAAACGTAAACATTCAGTACTTC. The genes are TRBV6-1 and TRBJ2-4, with 9 bases that match TRBD2. V shed 0 bases and J 6 bases; nucleotides not matched to a gene: 12. CDR3 length: 18 amino acids. Germline V gene lookup returns CDR1 MNHNS and CDR2 SASEGT.